One TCR beta chain is described in this entry. The antigen is undetermined. The identical CDR3 is also encoded by other nucleotide sequences in the sample. This specimen belongs to a study of shared clonotypes between healthy human individuals. Findings of the study overall: The sharing of 4.5% to 5.5% of naive CD4 clonotypes was seen across a handful of donors.

This CDR3 has 11 amino acids. V dropped 6 bases and J dropped 2 bases, with 5 bases sitting between them. The V gene's germline CDR1 is SNHLY and CDR2 FYNNEI. TCRdb keeps only in-frame clones here, not all; method: immunoSEQ multiplex PCR. The data show 2 million to 2.5 million clones, nearly 97% seen once. The receptor was derived from a young man in good health. Sequencing was performed on naive CD4+ T cells sorted from blood. As to subset: CD45RA+ positively selected. The genes are TRBV2 and TRBJ2-7; no clear D gene. The CDR3 sequence is CASRITYEQYF. The CDR3 DNA reads as TGTGCCAGCAGGATAACCTACGAGCAGTACTTC.